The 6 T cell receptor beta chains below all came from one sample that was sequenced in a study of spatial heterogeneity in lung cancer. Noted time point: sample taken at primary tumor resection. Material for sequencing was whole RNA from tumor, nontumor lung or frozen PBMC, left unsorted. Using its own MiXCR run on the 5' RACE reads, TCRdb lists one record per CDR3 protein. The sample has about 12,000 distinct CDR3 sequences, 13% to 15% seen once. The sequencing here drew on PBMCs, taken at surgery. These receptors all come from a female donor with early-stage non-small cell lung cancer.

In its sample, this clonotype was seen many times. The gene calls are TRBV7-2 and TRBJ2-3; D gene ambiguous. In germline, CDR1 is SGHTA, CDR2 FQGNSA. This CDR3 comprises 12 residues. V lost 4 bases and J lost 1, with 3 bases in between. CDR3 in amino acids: CASSSRTDTQYF. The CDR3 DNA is TGTGCCAGCAGCTCCCGCACAGATACGCAGTATTTT. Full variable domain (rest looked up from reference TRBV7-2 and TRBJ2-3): GAGVSQSPSNKVTEKGKDVELRCDPISGHTALYWYRQSLGQGLEFLIYFQGNSAPDKSGLPSDRFSAERTGGSVSTLTIQRTQQEDSAVYLCASSSRTDTQYFGPGTRLTVL.

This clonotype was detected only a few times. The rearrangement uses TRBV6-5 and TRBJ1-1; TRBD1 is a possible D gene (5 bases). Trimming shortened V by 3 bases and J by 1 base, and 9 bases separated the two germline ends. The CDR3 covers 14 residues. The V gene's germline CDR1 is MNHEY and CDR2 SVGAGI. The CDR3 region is CASSYGGTNTEAFF. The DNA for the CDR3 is TGTGCCAGCAGTTATGGGGGGACGAACACTGAAGCTTTCTTT.

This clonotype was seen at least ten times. The CDR3 is CSARDPNGVSSYEQYF. The CDR3 coding sequence is TGCAGTGCTAGAGATCCCAACGGGGTAAGCTCCTACGAGCAGTACTTC. V is TRBV20-1 and J is TRBJ2-7; TRBD2 is a possible D gene (5 bases). Germline CDR1 DFQATT, CDR2 SNEGSKA (reference sequence). The CDR3 contains 16 residues. With 0 bases removed from V and 0 bases from J, the gap between germline ends came to 15 bases.

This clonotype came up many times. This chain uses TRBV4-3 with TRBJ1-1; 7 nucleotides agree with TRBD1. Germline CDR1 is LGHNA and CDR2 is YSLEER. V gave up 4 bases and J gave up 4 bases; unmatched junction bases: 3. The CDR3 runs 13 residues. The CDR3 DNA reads TGCGCCAGCAGCCTCTGGACAGGCACTGAAGCTTTCTTT. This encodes CASSLWTGTEAFF.

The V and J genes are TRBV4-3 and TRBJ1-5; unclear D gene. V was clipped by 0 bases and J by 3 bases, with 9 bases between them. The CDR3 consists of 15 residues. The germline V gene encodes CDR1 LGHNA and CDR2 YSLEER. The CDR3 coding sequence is TGCGCCAGCAGCCAAGATCTTTCGTCCAATCAGCCCCAGCATTTT. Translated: CASSQDLSSNQPQHF.

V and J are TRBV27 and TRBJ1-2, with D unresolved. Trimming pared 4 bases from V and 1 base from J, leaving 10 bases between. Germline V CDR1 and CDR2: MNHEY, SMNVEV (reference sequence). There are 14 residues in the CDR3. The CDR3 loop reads CASSSAGSNYGYTF. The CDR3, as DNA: TGTGCCAGCAGTTCCGCCGGGAGTAACTATGGCTACACCTTC.